This TCR beta chain was obtained from a study of shared clonotypes between healthy human individuals (dated by TCRdb to 2019 to 2021). For context, the study as a whole: The cohort comprised a couple of women and a few men aged 18 to 49 years. Per donor, three plates each were used for CD4 naive and CD4 memory, two for CD8 naive, and one for CD8 memory. Per donor, leukapheresis produced somewhere between about 0.94 and 10 billion PBMCs. To increase sequencing depth and limit assay-specific biases, TCR repertoire library preparation and sequencing were carried out by different laboratories using diverse techniques. To estimate repertoire size and how much clonotypes are shared between individuals, the study performed deep sequencing of blood TCR repertoires from roughly five healthy adults. Overall study results and their limits: Higher generation probabilities were observed for clonotypes shared by all four sorted-subset donors than for non-shared clonotypes. Estimated clonotype richness was generally larger for naive than for memory subsets. Rarefaction of sorted-subset datasets indicated incomplete sequencing despite the large sequencing depth. Pairwise subsampling indicated that sequencing depth was expected to affect the degree of clonotype sharing among donors. Sampling was restricted to blood, and TCR repertoires in tissues likely differ from the TCR repertoires found in blood. The genetic and exposure-history diversity represented was limited by the small number of donors. When a few donors were compared, the shared fraction of clonotypes was roughly 4.8% for naive CD4, approximately 3.3% for naive CD8, 2.3% for memory CD4, and roughly 0.43% for memory CD8.

The CDR3 has 13 amino acids, counting the end cysteine and phenylalanine. Only the CDR3 portion is preserved as DNA: 39 bases, with reading frame beginning at the first base. The CDR1 and CDR2 encoded by the germline V gene (reference sequence) are MNHEY and SMNVEV. V is pruned by 3 bases and J by 10 bases, leaving 6 bases of the junction without a gene match. CD8 naive samples were CD45RO-negative cells positively selected for CCR7, giving a CD45RA+CCR7+ population that excluded TemRA cells. Donors were healthy HIV-negative adults with no recently reported acute infections or vaccinations. Every donor was a Caucasian adult living in Nashville, Tennessee, USA. After blood collection by leukapheresis, PBMCs were isolated using Ficoll-Histopaque density gradient centrifugation and then cryopreserved in the vapor phase of liquid nitrogen. Purity and quantity of every magnetically sorted T cell population were checked by analytical flow cytometry. Genomic DNA was isolated from each sorted fraction and quantified by UV absorbance on a Nanodrop 2000c.

For this clone: This receptor's antigen is unknown. Base qualities are not at hand, and no much larger clone is one base apart.

Using the deep immunoSEQ assay, multiplex PCR amplified TCR CDR3 regions from genomic DNA. For each cell subset, the extracted genomic DNA was distributed evenly across all wells of several immunoSEQ 96-well plates, and each plate served as one replicate. Each replicate PCR for sorted subsets received approximately 200 ng genomic DNA, equal to roughly 30,000 T cell genomes. Purified libraries were quantified with a Qubit 3.0 fluorometer, sized on a Bioanalyzer 2100, and re-quantified with the KAPA Library Quantification kit. Every immunoSEQ 96-well plate was sequenced on a separate single-read 150-cycle Illumina NextSeq 550 flow cell. Concerning the study's data processing: Because the immunoSEQ output included only junctional sequences and no quality scores, the filtering could not be the same as the filtering used for full-length reads. To assign V/J genes and CDR3, sequences were annotated against IMGT germline references using PyIR, a Python wrapper for IgBLAST v1.9. Reads with weak V/J assignments (E-value above 1e-6), missing CDR3, stop codons, out-of-frame junctions, or ambiguous translated residues were removed. V3J clonotypes were defined by identical inferred V gene, J gene, and CDR3 amino acid sequence. Percentage overlap between repertoires was calculated by dividing the number of shared unique clonotypes by the size of the smaller repertoire. Three approaches were used to assess repertoire richness: RTK rarefaction, the Chao1 estimator, and Recon v2.1 estimates of unobserved clonotypes. For all TCRbeta clonotypes obtained by the gDNA method from a handful of donors, generation probabilities were computed with OLGA. Not all clones reach the TCRdb copy of this immuneACCESS table, which keeps in-frame sequences only. Checked studies attribute under half of the gap to unresolved V genes and leave the rest unexplained. The V and J calls and clone size come from that table; D and trimming were worked out from the DNA. This sample lists some 2.1 million clones; approximately 94% were detected once. Around 1.1% of the sample rests with the top ten.

Material: naive CD8+ T cells sorted from blood. According to the study, the label for this sample's cell subset or site signals: CD45RA+CCR7+. This clonotype was obtained from a man aged 18 to 30 in good health. The chain joins TRBV27 to TRBJ2-1; the junction holds 7 bases that match TRBD2. In nucleotides, the sequence is TGTGCCAGCAGTTTCGGGACCGGGGGGGAGCAGTTCTTC. The resulting protein is CASSFGTGGEQFF.